This entry concerns a single TCR beta chain. Its specificity is not known. CDR3 size: 15 residues. CDR1 and CDR2 (germline): SNHLY, FYNNEI. Trimming cost V 5 bases and J 8 bases, with 19 bases left between them. This record comes from a study of T cells in Graves' hyperthyroidism and ophthalmopathy. Whole-study findings and limits: Clonotypes that were expanded in thyroid above 0.001 mostly appeared in blood too. Ophthalmopathy was distinguished from stable hyperthyroidism by 13 V-J signatures.

It was RNA transcripts that yielded the amplified TCR beta CDR3 regions. Primed by the HTBI set, a first-round RT-PCR was run on the TCR CDR3. MiXCR, applied by TCRdb to the multiplex PCR reads, yields one record per CDR3 protein. The sample lists about 640,000 distinct CDR3 sequences, less than 25% seen once, with 34% in the top ten. The sequence was obtained from a man between 25 and 39 years old with Graves' ophthalmopathy. The sequenced sample consisted of blood. V is TRBV2 and J is TRBJ2-1; D may match TRBD1 or TRBD2 (7 bases each). CDR3 bases: TGTGCCAGCAGTTGGGCACAGGGGAGCGGGGATGAGCAGTTCTTC. It specifies CASSWAQGSGDEQFF.